This TCR beta chain was sequenced during a study of cytotoxic CD8 clonotypes in ibrutinib-treated CLL. Genomic DNA for TCR beta libraries, approximately 2 micrograms, came from cryopreserved PBMCs. The repertoire was sequenced with immunoSEQ multiplex PCR; TCRdb's copy has only in-frame clones and lacks some. Of fewer than 200,000 clones in the sample, under 90% were seen once. CDR3 length: 16 residues. Trimming took 2 bases from V and 1 from J, leaving 15 bases between them. CDR1 is SGHTA, CDR2 FQGNSA, per germline. The sequences come from PBMCs, collected after 24 months of ibrutinib treatment. The sequence was collected from a human donor with chronic lymphocytic leukemia. The chain joins TRBV7-2 to TRBJ2-7; the D gene is possibly TRBD2 (6 bases). CDR3: CASSLSGGVRSYEQYF. The CDR3 DNA follows: TGTGCCAGCAGCTTATCCGGCGGGGTAAGGTCCTACGAGCAGTACTTC.